These 11 T cell receptor beta chains were all obtained from the same sample, sequenced in a study of blood T cell repertoires in COVID-19. The data were produced by immunoSEQ multiplex PCR, yet TCRdb's version contains in-frame clones alone and is incomplete. This table holds 95,000 to 100,000 clones, 92% found once. Sequenced: peripheral blood. The receptors originated from a man in his forties or fifties with active COVID-19.

This chain links TRBV20-1 with TRBJ1-2; D gene uncertain. V lost 3 bases, J lost 8 bases, and 10 bases lay in between. Per the germline V gene, CDR1 is DFQATT and CDR2 is SNEGSKA (reference sequence). The CDR3 loop spans 11 amino acids. The CDR3 nucleotides read TGCAGTGCTAGTTCGGGGATAGGCTACACCTTC. This sequence encodes CSASSGIGYTF.

The chain combines TRBV5-1 with TRBJ2-5; a weak D match, TRBD1 (5 bases). The CDR3 is 14 residues long. V shed 0 bases and J shed 1 base, with 7 bases lying between them. CDR1 and CDR2 from the germline V gene are SGHRS and YFSETQ. CDR3 region: CASSLGQGQETQYF. Written as DNA, the CDR3 is TGCGCCAGCAGCTTGGGGCAGGGCCAAGAGACCCAGTACTTC.

The chain couples TRBV5-8 to TRBJ2-3; 7 bases are a match to TRBD1. After removal of 4 bases from V and 1 base from J, the junction contained 6 bases not matched to a gene. Germline V lookup: CDR1 SGHTS, CDR2 YDEGEE. This CDR3 contains 15 residues. Here the CDR3 reads CASSQTGRGTDTQYF. DNA for the CDR3: TGTGCCAGCAGCCAGACAGGGAGAGGCACAGATACGCAGTATTTT.

This chain joins TRBV3-1 (or the pseudogene TRBV3-2) and TRBJ2-7, with 7 bases identical to TRBD2. Germline V gene sequence: CDR1 LGHDT, CDR2 YNNKEL (reference sequence). The CDR3 has 15 residues. The junction had 5 bases not matched to a gene; V was cut back by 1 base and J by 2 bases. DNA of the CDR3: TGTGCCAGCAGCCAAGGGGGCGGGAGTACCTACGAGCAGTACTTC. It codes for CASSQGGGSTYEQYF.

The genes are TRBV28 and TRBJ2-7, with D possibly TRBD1 on 5 matching bases. Germline assignment: CDR1 MDHEN and CDR2 SYDVKM. Trimming left V 6 bases short and J 2 bases short, with 17 bases between. The CDR3 length is 15 residues. The CDR3 spells CASSTGSGITYEQYF. CDR3 sequence (DNA): TGTGCCAGCAGCACCGGATCAGGGATTACCTACGAGCAGTACTTC.

The chain couples TRBV9 to TRBJ2-1; a possible D gene is TRBD1 (5 bases). The CDR3 is 13 amino acids. CDR1 and CDR2 (germline): SGDLS, YYNGEE. V shed 4 bases and J shed 4 bases, with 9 bases lying between them. DNA of the CDR3: TGTGCCAGCAGCCCCGGACATTACAATGAGCAGTTCTTC. This translates into CASSPGHYNEQFF.

V gene TRBV7-6 combines with J gene TRBJ2-1; TRBD1 aligns across 10 bases. The V gene's germline CDR1 is SGHVS and CDR2 FNYEAQ. The junction had 11 bases not matched to a gene; V was cut back by 4 bases and J by 5 bases. The CDR3 sequence is 17 residues long. The CDR3 DNA reads TGTGCCAGCAGCTCTACCCCGGGACAGGGGAGTCACAATGAGCAGTTCTTC. Protein product: CASSSTPGQGSHNEQFF.

This chain joins TRBV19 and TRBJ2-1, with D maybe TRBD2 (5 bases). With 4 bases removed from V and 7 bases from J, the gap between germline ends came to 17 bases. The CDR3 has 15 residues. The germline gives CDR1 LNHDA, CDR2 SQIVND (reference sequence). The CDR3 loop reads CASSKLVKWGNEQFF. Here the CDR3 DNA reads TGTGCCAGTAGTAAACTAGTAAAGTGGGGAAATGAGCAGTTCTTC.

The chain employs TRBV14 and TRBJ2-3; 7 bases align to TRBD2. V dropped 2 bases and J dropped 8; count of bases not matched to a gene: 4. Germline V lookup: CDR1 SGHDN, CDR2 FVKESK. This CDR3 is built from 13 residues. The CDR3 here is CASSQRTRGTQYF. For the CDR3, the DNA is TGTGCCAGCAGCCAACGGACTAGGGGTACGCAGTATTTT.

V is TRBV18 and J is TRBJ2-2, with unresolved D. V gave up 0 bases and J gave up 3 bases, with 8 bases separating them. The CDR3 runs 15 residues. The germline gives CDR1 KGHSH, CDR2 LQKENI. The DNA of the CDR3 is TGTGCCAGCTCACCACCTAGAGACTACACCGGGGAGCTGTTTTTT. Translation: CASSPPRDYTGELFF.

This clone appeared once. The V call is TRBV2, the J call TRBJ2-1, with 8 positions matching TRBD2. The CDR3 consists of 12 residues. V lost 11 bases, J lost 5 bases, and 5 bases stayed unmatched. CDR1 is SNHLY and CDR2 is FYNNEI in the germline V gene. The CDR3 sequence is CAGAGDDNEQFF. CDR3 nucleotides: TGTGCCGGAGCGGGAGACGACAATGAGCAGTTCTTC.